The 20 T cell receptor beta chains reported below all come from one sample, sequenced in a study of human thymus T cells. Thymic material originated from resections removed in the course of corrective heart surgery. Produced via immunoSEQ multiplex PCR; TCRdb's table is partial and in-frame only. The profile shows roughly 120,000 clones, around 94% of them singletons. Material: thymus tissue. Receptor source: a boy in the first two years of life with a congenital heart defect but otherwise immunologically healthy.

The rearrangement links TRBV19 to TRBJ2-7; D assignment may be TRBD1 or TRBD2 (6 bases each). V lost 3 bases and J lost 5, with 17 bases in between. The CDR3 has 15 amino acids. CDR1 and CDR2 (germline): LNHDA, SQIVND (reference sequence). For the CDR3, the DNA is TGTGCCAGTAGTATGTGGGGGGCTTTAAGGGACGAGCAGTACTTC. Residues: CASSMWGALRDEQYF.

The chain is built from TRBV4-1 and TRBJ1-4; no definite D call. Between the trimmed V and J ends, which lost 3 bases and 3 bases, there was a span of 17 bases. Germline CDR1 reads MGHRA; CDR2 reads YSYEKL. The CDR3 length is 17 residues. The CDR3 is CASSQVLRGEANEKLFF. CDR3 DNA: TGCGCCAGCAGCCAGGTTCTACGGGGAGAGGCTAATGAAAAACTGTTTTTT.

The CDR3 is CASSERGTDTQYF. CDR3 DNA sequence: TGTGCCAGCAGTGAAAGGGGCACAGATACGCAGTATTTT. The chain recombines TRBV6-1 with TRBJ2-3; D gene unclear. Germline values: CDR1 MNHNS, CDR2 SASEGT. The CDR3 runs to 13 residues. The V end lost 2 bases, the J end lost 1 base, and 4 bases lay between the germline ends.

This chain uses TRBV6-6 with TRBJ1-2, with D perhaps matching TRBD1 (5 bases). Germline assignment: CDR1 MNHNY and CDR2 SVGAGI (reference sequence). Deletions cut 2 bases from V and 14 bases from J, with 24 bases between. The CDR3 consists of 15 residues. CDR3 protein: CASSYTPGAYEGETF. The DNA of the CDR3 is TGTGCCAGCAGTTACACGCCCGGGGCTTATGAGGGAGAGACCTTC.

The V gene is TRBV7-9, the J gene TRBJ1-1; 8 bases match TRBD1. The CDR3 consists of 13 residues. The germline CDR1 and CDR2 sequences are SEHNR and FQNEAQ (reference sequence). V trimming: 5 bases; J trimming: 11 bases; junction bases outside the gene matches: 10. In DNA form, the CDR3 reads TGTGCCAGCAGCCAGGGGGCAGGGTGGATGGCTTTCTTT. This codes for CASSQGAGWMAFF.

The V gene is TRBV15, the J gene TRBJ1-1; unclear D gene. The germline V gene encodes CDR1 LNHNV and CDR2 YYDKDF (reference sequence). This CDR3 contains 17 residues. V was shortened by 3 bases and J by 0 bases, with 17 bases between the two germline ends. The CDR3 loop is CATSRLPFSSLNTEAFF. CDR3 bases: TGTGCCACCAGCAGGCTCCCATTTTCGAGCTTGAACACTGAAGCTTTCTTT.

This chain joins TRBV5-1 and TRBJ2-1; 10 nucleotides line up with TRBD2. V trimming: 0 bases; J trimming: 3 bases; junction bases outside the gene matches: 6. Germline values: CDR1 SGHRS, CDR2 YFSETQ. CDR3 length equals 17 residues. CDR3 nucleotides: TGCGCCAGCAGCTTGGGAATTAGCGGGGGGTACTACAATGAGCAGTTCTTC. This sequence encodes CASSLGISGGYYNEQFF. Filled out from reference TRBV5-1 and TRBJ2-1, the complete variable domain reads KAGVTQTPRYLIKTRGQQVTLSCSPISGHRSVSWYQQTPGQGLQFLFEYFSETQRNKGNFPGRFSGRQFSNSRSEMNVSTLELGDSALYLCASSLGISGGYYNEQFFGPGTRLTVL.

The CDR3 region has the DNA TGTGCCACCAGCGGAGCCGGGACCTCCGAATCAAGCTCCTATAATTCACCCCTCCACTTT. It translates to CATSGAGTSESSSYNSPLHF. The rearrangement uses TRBV15 and TRBJ1-6; weak D call: TRBD1 (5 bases). This CDR3 region has 20 residues. V dropped 5 bases and J dropped 0 bases, with 23 bases sitting between them. Germline V gene data show CDR1 as LNHNV and CDR2 as YYDKDF (reference sequence).

This chain uses TRBV6-5 with TRBJ1-1, with D hard to call. V lost 2 bases and J lost 2, with 6 bases in between. CDR1 is MNHEY and CDR2 is SVGAGI in the germline V gene. The CDR3 has 13 amino acids. The CDR3 DNA sequence: TGTGCCAGCAGTTACGCCCCAAACACTGAAGCTTTCTTT. Protein: CASSYAPNTEAFF.

V is TRBV28 and J is TRBJ2-2, with 8 bases identical to TRBD1. The V gene's germline CDR1 is MDHEN and CDR2 SYDVKM. V was clipped by 1 base and J by 4 bases; unmatched bases: 5. CDR3 length: 16 residues. The CDR3 nucleotides are TGTGCCAGCAGTTTATTGCAGGGGGCAGGCACCGGGGAGCTGTTTTTT. Its translation: CASSLLQGAGTGELFF.

The chain recombines TRBV4-1 with TRBJ2-3; D may match TRBD1 or TRBD2 (5 bases each). The CDR3 is made up of 17 amino acids. V lost 1 base, J lost 3 bases, and 17 bases lay in between. Per the germline V gene, CDR1 is MGHRA and CDR2 is YSYEKL. The CDR3 DNA reads TGCGCCAGCAGCCAAGGGAGTTTTGAGGGGTCGACAGATACGCAGTATTTT. Residues: CASSQGSFEGSTDTQYF.

The chain joins TRBV7-2 to TRBJ2-7, with 9 nucleotides matching TRBD1. Germline V gives CDR1 SGHTA, CDR2 FQGNSA. Trimming cost V 5 bases and J 3 bases; bases outside gene matches: 2. The length of the CDR3 is 13 residues. As DNA, the CDR3 is TGTGCCAGCAGCGGACAGGGGAACTACGAGCAGTACTTC. It specifies CASSGQGNYEQYF.

In its sample, this clone was seen a few times. V usage is TRBV27 and J usage is TRBJ1-6, with 8 bases that match TRBD1. Per the germline V gene, CDR1 is MNHEY and CDR2 is SMNVEV (reference sequence). The CDR3 contains 15 residues. V shed 8 bases and J 10 bases; nucleotides not matched to a gene: 13. CDR3 residues: CASSHPDRVKSPLHF. DNA of the CDR3: TGTGCCAGCTCACACCCGGACAGGGTGAAGTCACCCCTCCACTTT.

V and J are TRBV7-6 and TRBJ1-5; 9 nucleotides align to TRBD1. V gave up 5 bases and J gave up 7 bases; unmatched junction bases: 9. Per germline, CDR1 SGHVS and CDR2 FNYEAQ. This CDR3 has 15 residues. The CDR3, as DNA: TGTGCCAGCAGCCCTAAGACAGGGGGGGGACAGCCCCAGCATTTT. Amino acids: CASSPKTGGGQPQHF.

The chain joins TRBV23-1 to TRBJ1-5; no reliable D call. TRBV23-1 is an ORF, with its function uncertain. This CDR3 region has 15 residues. V gave up 2 bases and J gave up 3 bases, with 11 bases separating them. CDR3 sequence reads: CASSQEEMVNQPQHF. CDR3 DNA sequence: TGCGCCAGCAGTCAAGAGGAGATGGTCAATCAGCCCCAGCATTTT.

The V call is TRBV29-1, the J call TRBJ1-1; the D is unclear. The V gene's germline CDR1 is SQVTM and CDR2 ANQGSEA. This CDR3 has 14 amino acids. The V end was cut by 0 bases, the J end by 2 bases, with 10 bases between. The CDR3 loop reads CSVEEGWGNTEAFF. The CDR3 bases are TGCAGCGTTGAAGAGGGCTGGGGAAACACTGAAGCTTTCTTT.

The J gene is TRBJ1-5, the V gene TRBV27, with D unclear. Germline CDR1 and CDR2: MNHEY and SMNVEV (reference sequence). The length of the CDR3 is 16 residues. V was shortened by 2 bases and J by 7 bases, with 18 bases between the two germline ends. CDR3 nucleotide sequence: TGTGCCAGCAGTTTAAAGGCCCCCTCTGATGGGCAGCCCCAGCATTTT. Translating it yields CASSLKAPSDGQPQHF.

This clone was counted a single time. CDR3 coding DNA: TGTGCCAGCAGCGACAGGGGTGGAAACTATGGCTACACCTTC. Amino acid sequence: CASSDRGGNYGYTF. The chain couples TRBV6-5 to TRBJ1-2; 8 bases fit TRBD1. The CDR3 has 14 residues. V trimming: 6 bases; J trimming: 2 bases; junction bases outside the gene matches: 5. CDR1 and CDR2 (germline): MNHEY, SVGAGI.

This CDR3 reads CASSSGLPNTGELFF. CDR3 DNA sequence: TGTGCCAGCAGTTCGGGACTTCCGAACACCGGGGAGCTGTTTTTT. This chain connects TRBV28 to TRBJ2-2, with a weak D call TRBD2 (6 bases). Germline loops: CDR1 MDHEN, CDR2 SYDVKM. The CDR3 has 15 amino acids. Trimming took off 4 bases at V and 0 bases at J, with 9 bases between the two ends.

This clone was counted only a few times. The chain links TRBV2 to TRBJ2-5; D is uncertain. Germline-derived CDR1 and CDR2 are SNHLY and FYNNEI. The CDR3 length is 12 residues. V lost 7 bases to trimming and J lost 2 bases, with 8 bases between them. The CDR3 sequence is CASTELQETQYF. CDR3 coding DNA: TGTGCCAGCACGGAACTTCAAGAGACCCAGTACTTC.